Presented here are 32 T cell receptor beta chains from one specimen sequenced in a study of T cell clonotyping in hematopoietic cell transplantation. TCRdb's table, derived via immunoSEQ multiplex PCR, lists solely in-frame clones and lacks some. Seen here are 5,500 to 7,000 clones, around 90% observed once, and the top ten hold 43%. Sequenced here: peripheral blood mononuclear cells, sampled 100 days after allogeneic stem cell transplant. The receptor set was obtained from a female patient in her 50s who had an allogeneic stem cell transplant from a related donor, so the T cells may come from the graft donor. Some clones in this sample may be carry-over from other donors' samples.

The CDR3 region has the DNA TGTGCCAGTTCACGAGGGCCAACTAATGAAAAACTGTTTTTT. Translated, it gives CASSRGPTNEKLFF. The chain uses TRBV6-5 and TRBJ1-4; D unresolved. The CDR3 is 14 residues long. The V and J ends lost 9 bases and 0 bases respectively, with 11 bases between them. Germline V gives CDR1 MNHEY, CDR2 SVGAGI.

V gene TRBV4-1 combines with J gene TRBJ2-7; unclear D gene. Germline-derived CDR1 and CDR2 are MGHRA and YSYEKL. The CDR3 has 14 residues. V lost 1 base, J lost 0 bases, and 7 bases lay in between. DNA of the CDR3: TGCGCCAGCAGCCAAGGCCAGAGCTCCTACGAGCAGTACTTC. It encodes CASSQGQSSYEQYF.

Here the CDR3 reads CASSLSGSGGYTF. The CDR3 nucleotides read TGTGCCAGCAGTTTATCGGGTAGCGGTGGCTACACCTTC. The chain links TRBV27 to TRBJ1-2, with D uncertain. The CDR3 length is 13 residues. Trimming took off 0 bases at V and 7 bases at J, with 9 bases between the two ends. From germline, CDR1 is MNHEY and CDR2 SMNVEV (reference sequence).

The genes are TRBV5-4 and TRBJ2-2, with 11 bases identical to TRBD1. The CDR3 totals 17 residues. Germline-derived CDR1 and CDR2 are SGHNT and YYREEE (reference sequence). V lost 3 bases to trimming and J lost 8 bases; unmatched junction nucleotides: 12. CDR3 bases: TGTGCCAGCAGCTCCGCGGGACAGGGGGGTTTCAAAGGGGAGCTGTTTTTT. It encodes CASSSAGQGGFKGELFF.

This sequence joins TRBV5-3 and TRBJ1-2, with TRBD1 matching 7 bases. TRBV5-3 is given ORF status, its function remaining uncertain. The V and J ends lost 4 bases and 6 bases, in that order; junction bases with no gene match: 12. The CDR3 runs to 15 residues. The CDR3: CARSPEGGTAHGYTF. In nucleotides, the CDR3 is TGTGCCAGAAGCCCGGAGGGGGGGACAGCCCATGGCTACACCTTC.

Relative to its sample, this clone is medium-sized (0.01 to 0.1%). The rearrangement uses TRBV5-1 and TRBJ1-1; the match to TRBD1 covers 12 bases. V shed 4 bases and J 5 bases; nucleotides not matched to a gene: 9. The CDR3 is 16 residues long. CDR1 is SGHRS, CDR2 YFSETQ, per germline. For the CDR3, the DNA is TGCGCCAGCAGCATGGGGACAGGGGGCTGGGGTACTGAAGCTTTCTTT. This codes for CASSMGTGGWGTEAFF.

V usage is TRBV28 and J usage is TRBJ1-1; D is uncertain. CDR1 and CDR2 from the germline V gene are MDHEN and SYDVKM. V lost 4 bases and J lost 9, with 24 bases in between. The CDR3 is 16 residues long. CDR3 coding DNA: TGTGCCAGCAGTTCTTTGGACTACCTGACCCCAAAGCAAGCTTTCTTT. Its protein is CASSSLDYLTPKQAFF.

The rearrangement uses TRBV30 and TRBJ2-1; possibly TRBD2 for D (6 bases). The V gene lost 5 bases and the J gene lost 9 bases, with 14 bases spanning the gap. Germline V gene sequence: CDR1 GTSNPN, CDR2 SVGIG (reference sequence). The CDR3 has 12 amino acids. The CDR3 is CAWAPGGIEQFF. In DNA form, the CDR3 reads TGTGCCTGGGCCCCCGGGGGAATTGAGCAGTTCTTC.

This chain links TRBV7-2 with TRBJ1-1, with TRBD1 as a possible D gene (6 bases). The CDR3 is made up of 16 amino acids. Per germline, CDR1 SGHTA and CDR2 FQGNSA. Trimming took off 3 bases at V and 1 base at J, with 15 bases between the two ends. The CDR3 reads CASSFWGRGGNTEAFF. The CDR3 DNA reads TGTGCCAGCAGCTTCTGGGGGAGAGGGGGGAACACTGAAGCTTTCTTT.

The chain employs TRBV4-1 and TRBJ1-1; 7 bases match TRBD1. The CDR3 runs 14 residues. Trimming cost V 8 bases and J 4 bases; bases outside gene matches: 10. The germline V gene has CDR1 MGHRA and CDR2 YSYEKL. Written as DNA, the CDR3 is TGCGCCAGCCTTAGACAGGGTGTGGGCACTGAAGCTTTCTTT. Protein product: CASLRQGVGTEAFF.

The CDR3 DNA is TGTGCCAGCAGCTTAGGGGGGACAGGCAACTACGAGCAGTACTTC. The encoded protein is CASSLGGTGNYEQYF. This rearrangement joins TRBV11-3 to TRBJ2-7; 8 bases map to TRBD1. The trim removed 1 base at V and 3 bases at J, leaving 5 bases unmatched. Per germline, CDR1 SGHNT and CDR2 YENEEA. This CDR3 has 15 amino acids.

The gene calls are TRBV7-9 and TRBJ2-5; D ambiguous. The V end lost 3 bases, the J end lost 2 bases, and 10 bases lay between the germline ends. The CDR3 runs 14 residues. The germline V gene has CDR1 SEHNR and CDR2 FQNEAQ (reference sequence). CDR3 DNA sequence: TGTGCCAGCAGCTTGATGGGGTCTCAAGAGACCCAGTACTTC. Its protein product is CASSLMGSQETQYF.

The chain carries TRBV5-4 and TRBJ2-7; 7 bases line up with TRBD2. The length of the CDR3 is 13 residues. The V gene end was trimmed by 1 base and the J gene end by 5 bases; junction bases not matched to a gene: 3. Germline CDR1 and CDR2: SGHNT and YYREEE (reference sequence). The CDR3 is CASSLTSENEQYF. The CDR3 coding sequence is TGTGCCAGCAGCTTGACTAGCGAGAACGAGCAGTACTTC.

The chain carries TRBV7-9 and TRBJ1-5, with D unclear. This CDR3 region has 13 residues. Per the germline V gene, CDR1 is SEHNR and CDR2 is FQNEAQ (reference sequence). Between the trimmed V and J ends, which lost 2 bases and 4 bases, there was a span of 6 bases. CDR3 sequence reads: CASSLYPNQPQHF. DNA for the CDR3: TGTGCCAGCAGCTTATACCCTAATCAGCCCCAGCATTTT.

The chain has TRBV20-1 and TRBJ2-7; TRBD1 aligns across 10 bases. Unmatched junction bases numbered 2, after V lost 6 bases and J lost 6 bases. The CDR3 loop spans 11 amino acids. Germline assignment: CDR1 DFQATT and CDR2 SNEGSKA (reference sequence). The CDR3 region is CSADRGREQYF. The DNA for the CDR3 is TGCAGTGCCGACAGGGGGCGCGAGCAGTACTTC.

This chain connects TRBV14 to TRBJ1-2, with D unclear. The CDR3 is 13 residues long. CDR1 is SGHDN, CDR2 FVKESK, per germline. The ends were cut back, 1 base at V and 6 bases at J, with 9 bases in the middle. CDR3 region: CASSQVRGNGYTF. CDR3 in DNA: TGTGCCAGCAGCCAAGTAAGAGGGAATGGCTACACCTTC.

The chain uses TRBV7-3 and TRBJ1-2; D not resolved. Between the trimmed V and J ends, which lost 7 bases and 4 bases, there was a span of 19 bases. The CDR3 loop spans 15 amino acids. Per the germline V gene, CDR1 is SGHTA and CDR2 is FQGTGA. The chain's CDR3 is CASNPPTAPIYGYTF. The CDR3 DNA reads TGTGCCAGCAACCCACCGACGGCGCCAATCTATGGCTACACCTTC.

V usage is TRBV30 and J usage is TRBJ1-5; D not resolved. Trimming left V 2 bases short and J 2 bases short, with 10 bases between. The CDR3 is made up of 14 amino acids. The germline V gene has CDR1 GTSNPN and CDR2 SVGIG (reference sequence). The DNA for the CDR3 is TGTGCCTGGAGTCCCCCCGGAGGCAATCAGCCCCAGCATTTT. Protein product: CAWSPPGGNQPQHF.

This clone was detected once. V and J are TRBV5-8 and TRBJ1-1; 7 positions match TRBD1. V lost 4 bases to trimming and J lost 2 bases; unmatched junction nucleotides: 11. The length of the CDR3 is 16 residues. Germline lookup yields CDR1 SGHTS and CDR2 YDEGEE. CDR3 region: CASSPRQGRVNTEAFF. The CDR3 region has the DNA TGTGCCAGCAGCCCGAGACAGGGAAGAGTAAACACTGAAGCTTTCTTT.

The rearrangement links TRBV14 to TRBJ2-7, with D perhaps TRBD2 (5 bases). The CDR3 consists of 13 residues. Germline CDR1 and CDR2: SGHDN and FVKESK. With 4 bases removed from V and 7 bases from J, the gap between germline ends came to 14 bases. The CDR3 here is CASSPGLGREQYF. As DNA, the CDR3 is TGTGCCAGCAGCCCAGGACTGGGGAGAGAGCAGTACTTC.

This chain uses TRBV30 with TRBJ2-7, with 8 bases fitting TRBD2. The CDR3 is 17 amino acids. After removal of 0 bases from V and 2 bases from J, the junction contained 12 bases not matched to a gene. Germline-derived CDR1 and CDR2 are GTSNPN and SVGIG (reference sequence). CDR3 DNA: TGTGCCTGGAGTGTTCCCCCTCGACTAGCGCGAACCTACGAGCAGTACTTC. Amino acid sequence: CAWSVPPRLARTYEQYF.

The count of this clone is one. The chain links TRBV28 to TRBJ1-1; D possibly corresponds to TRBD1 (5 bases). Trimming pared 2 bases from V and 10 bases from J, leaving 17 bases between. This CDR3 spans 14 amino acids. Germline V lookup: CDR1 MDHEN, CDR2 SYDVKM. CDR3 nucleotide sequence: TGTGCCAGCAGTTTACCCGGGGCGAGAAGGGCAGCTTTCTTT. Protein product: CASSLPGARRAAFF.

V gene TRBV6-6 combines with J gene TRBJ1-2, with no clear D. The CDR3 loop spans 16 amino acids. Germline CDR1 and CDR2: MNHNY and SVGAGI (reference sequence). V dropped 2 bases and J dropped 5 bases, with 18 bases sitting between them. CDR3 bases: TGTGCCAGCAGTTACAACGACCAACTCGAAGCATATGGCTACACCTTC. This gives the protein CASSYNDQLEAYGYTF.

This CDR3 reads CASSLAGTGGEAFF. The CDR3 nucleotides are TGTGCCAGCAGCTTAGCAGGGACAGGGGGGGAAGCTTTCTTT. The gene calls are TRBV7-8 and TRBJ1-1; 11 nucleotides agree with TRBD1. The germline CDR1 and CDR2 sequences are SGHVS and FQNEAQ. With 0 bases clipped from V and 8 bases from J, the junction kept 2 bases outside the gene matches. This CDR3 has 14 amino acids.

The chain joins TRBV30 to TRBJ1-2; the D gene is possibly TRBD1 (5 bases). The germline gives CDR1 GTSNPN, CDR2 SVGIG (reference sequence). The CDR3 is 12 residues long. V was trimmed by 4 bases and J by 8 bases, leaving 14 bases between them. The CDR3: CAWTSNEGGYTF. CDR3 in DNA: TGTGCCTGGACCTCGAACGAGGGGGGCTACACCTTC.

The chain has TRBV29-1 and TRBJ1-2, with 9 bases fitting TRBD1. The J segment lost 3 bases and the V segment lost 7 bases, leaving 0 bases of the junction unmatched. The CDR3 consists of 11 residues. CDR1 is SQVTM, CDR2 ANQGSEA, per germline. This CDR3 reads CSGQGDYGYTF. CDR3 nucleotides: TGCAGCGGACAGGGGGACTATGGCTACACCTTC.

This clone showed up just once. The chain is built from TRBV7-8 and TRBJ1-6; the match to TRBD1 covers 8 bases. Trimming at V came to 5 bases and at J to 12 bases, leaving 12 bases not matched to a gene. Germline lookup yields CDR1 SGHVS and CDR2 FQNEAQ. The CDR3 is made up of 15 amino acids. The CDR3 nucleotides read TGTGCCAGCAGCCTTGGGACAGGCCGGGGAAGACCCCTCCACTTT. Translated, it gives CASSLGTGRGRPLHF.

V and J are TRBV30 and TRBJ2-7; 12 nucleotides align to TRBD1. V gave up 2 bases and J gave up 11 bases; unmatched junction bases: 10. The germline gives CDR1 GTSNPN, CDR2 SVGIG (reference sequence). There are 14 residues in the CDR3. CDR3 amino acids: CAWSRSGTGGFKYF. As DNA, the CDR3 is TGTGCCTGGAGTCGTTCCGGGACAGGGGGCTTTAAGTACTTC. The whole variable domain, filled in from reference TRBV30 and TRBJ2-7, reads SQTIHQWPATLVQPVGSPLSLECTVEGTSNPNLYWYRQAAGRGLQLLFYSVGIGQISSEVPQNLSASRPQDRQFILSSKKLLLSDSGFYLCAWSRSGTGGFKYFGPGTRLTVT.

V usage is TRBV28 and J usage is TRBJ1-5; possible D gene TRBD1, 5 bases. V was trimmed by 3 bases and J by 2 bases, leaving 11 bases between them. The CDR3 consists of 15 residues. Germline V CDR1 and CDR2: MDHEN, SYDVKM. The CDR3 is CASSFRGVGNQPQHF. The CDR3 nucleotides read TGTGCCAGCAGTTTCCGGGGGGTTGGCAATCAGCCCCAGCATTTT. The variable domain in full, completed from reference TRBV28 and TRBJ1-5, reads DVKVTQSSRYLVKRTGEKVFLECVQDMDHENMFWYRQDPGLGLRLIYFSYDVKMKEKGDIPEGYSVSREKKERFSLILESASTNQTSMYLCASSFRGVGNQPQHFGDGTRLSIL.

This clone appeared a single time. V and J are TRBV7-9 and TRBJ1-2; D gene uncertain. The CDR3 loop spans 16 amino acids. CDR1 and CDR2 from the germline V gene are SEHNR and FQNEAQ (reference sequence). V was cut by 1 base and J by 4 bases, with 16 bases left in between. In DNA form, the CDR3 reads TGTGCCAGCAGCTTAGAAGGGTTTAGCTTTGGCTATGGCTACACCTTC. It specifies CASSLEGFSFGYGYTF.

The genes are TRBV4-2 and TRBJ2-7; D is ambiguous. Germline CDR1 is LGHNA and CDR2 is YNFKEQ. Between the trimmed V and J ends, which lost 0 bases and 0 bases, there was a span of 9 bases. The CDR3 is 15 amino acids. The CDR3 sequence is CASSQERPPSYEQYF. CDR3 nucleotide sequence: TGTGCCAGCAGCCAAGAAAGACCTCCCTCCTACGAGCAGTACTTC.

CDR3 protein: CASSWVAAGTYEQYF. The CDR3 nucleotides read TGTGCCAGCAGCTGGGTGGCAGCGGGAACTTACGAGCAGTACTTC. This chain connects TRBV7-2 to TRBJ2-7; 7 bases map to TRBD2. CDR3 length equals 15 residues. The germline gives CDR1 SGHTA, CDR2 FQGNSA. Trimming took 4 bases from V and 4 from J; bases not matched to a gene: 10.